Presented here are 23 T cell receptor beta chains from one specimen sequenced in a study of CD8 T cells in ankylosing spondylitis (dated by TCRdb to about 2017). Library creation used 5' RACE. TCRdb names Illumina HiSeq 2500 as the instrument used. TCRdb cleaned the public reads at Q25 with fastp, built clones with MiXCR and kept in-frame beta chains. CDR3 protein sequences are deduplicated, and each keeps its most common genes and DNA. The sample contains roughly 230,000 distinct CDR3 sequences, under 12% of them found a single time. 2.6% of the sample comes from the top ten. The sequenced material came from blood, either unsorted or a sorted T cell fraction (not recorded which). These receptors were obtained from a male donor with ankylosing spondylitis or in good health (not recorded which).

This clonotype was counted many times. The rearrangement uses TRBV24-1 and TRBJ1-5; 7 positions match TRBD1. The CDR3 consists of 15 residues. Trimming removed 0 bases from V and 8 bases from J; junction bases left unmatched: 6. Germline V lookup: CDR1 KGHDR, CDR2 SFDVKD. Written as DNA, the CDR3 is TGTGCCACCAGTGATTTGACAGGGGATAGAGAGCCCCAGCATTTT. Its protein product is CATSDLTGDREPQHF.

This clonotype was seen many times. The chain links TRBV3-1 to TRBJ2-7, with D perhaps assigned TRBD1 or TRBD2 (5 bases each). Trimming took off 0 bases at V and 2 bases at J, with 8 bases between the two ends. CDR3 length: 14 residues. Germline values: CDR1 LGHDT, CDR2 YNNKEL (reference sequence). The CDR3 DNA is TGTGCCAGCAGCCAAGACGGGGCGACCTACGAGCAGTACTTC. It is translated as CASSQDGATYEQYF.

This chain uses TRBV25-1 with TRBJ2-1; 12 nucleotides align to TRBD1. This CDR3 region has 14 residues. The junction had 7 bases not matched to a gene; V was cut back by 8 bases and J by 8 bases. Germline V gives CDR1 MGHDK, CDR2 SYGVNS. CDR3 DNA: TGTGCCAGCGCTCCGGGACAGGGGGCGTATGAGCAGTTCTTC. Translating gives CASAPGQGAYEQFF.

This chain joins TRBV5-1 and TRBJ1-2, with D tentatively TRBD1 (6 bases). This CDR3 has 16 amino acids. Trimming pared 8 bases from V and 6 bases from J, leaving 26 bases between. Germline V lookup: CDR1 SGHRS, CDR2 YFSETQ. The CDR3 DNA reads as TGCGCCAGTAGCATCCGGACAGAGGATAAGGGCAATGGCTACACCTTC. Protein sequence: CASSIRTEDKGNGYTF.

CDR3 nucleotide sequence: TGTGCCAGCAGTGACGGGGCCCCAACAGATACGCAGTATTTT. Amino acids: CASSDGAPTDTQYF. This sequence joins TRBV6-4 and TRBJ2-3, with D perhaps TRBD1 (5 bases). In germline, CDR1 is MRHNA, CDR2 SNTAGT. V lost 2 bases, J lost 3 bases, and 9 bases lay in between. The CDR3 has 14 residues.

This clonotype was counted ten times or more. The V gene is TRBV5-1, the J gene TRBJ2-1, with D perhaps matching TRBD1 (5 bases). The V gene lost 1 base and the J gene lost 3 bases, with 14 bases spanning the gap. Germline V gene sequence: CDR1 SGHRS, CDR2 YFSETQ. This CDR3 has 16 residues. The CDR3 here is CASSLRQGALYNEQFF. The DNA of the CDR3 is TGCGCCAGCAGCTTGAGGCAGGGCGCCCTCTACAATGAGCAGTTCTTC.

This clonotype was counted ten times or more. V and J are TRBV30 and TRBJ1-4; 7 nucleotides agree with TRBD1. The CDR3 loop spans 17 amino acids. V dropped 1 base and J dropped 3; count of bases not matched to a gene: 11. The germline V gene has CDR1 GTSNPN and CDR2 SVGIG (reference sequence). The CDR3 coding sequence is TGTGCCTGGAGTGGCGACAGGGAGGTTTGGGCTAATGAAAAACTGTTTTTT. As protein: CAWSGDREVWANEKLFF.

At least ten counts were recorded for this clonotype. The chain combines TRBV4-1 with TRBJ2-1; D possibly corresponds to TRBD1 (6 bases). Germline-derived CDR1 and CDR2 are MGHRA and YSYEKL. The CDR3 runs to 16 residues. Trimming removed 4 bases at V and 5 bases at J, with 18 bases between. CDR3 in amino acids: CASSRDPWTEDNEQFF. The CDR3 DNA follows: TGCGCCAGCAGCCGAGACCCCTGGACAGAGGACAATGAGCAGTTCTTC.

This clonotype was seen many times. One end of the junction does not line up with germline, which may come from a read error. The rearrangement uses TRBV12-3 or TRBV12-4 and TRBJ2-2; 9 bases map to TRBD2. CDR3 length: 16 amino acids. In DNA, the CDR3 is TGTGCCAGCACTTTACCGGGACTAGCTTCCACCGGGGAGCTGTTTTTT. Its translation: CASTLPGLASTGELFF.

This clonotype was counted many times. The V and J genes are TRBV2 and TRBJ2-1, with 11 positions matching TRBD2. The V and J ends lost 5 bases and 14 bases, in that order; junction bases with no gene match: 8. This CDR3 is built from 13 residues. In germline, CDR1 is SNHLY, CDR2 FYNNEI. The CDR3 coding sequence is TGTGCCAGCAGTTTAGCGGGGGGGCCCGGGGAGTTCTTC. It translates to CASSLAGGPGEFF.

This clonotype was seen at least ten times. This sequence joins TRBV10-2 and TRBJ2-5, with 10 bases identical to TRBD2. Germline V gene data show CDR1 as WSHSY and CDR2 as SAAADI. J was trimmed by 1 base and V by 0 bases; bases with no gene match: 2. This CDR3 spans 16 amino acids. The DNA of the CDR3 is TGCGCCAGCAGTGAGTCGGTAGCGGGGGGCCAAGAGACCCAGTACTTC. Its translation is CASSESVAGGQETQYF.

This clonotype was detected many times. The CDR3 DNA sequence: TGCAGTGCTAAACGGAGCGGGGGACCCACAGATACGCAGTATTTT. Its translation is CSAKRSGGPTDTQYF. The chain joins TRBV20-1 to TRBJ2-3; TRBD2 matches at 8 bases. V gave up 4 bases and J gave up 2 bases; unmatched junction bases: 8. Germline lookup yields CDR1 DFQATT and CDR2 SNEGSKA (reference sequence). The CDR3 has 15 amino acids.

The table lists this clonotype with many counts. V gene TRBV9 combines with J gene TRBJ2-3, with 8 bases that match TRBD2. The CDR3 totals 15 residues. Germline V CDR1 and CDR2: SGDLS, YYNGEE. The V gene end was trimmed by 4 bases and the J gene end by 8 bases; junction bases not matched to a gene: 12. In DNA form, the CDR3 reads TGTGCCAGCAGCCCGGGGGGGGCCCTAGGGGGTACGCAGTATTTT. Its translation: CASSPGGALGGTQYF.

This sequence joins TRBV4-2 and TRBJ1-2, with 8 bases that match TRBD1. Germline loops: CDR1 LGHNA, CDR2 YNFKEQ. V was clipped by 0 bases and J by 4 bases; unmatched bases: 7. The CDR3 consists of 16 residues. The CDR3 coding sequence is TGTGCCAGCAGCCAAGAGGACAGGGAGTTTACCTATGGCTACACCTTC. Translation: CASSQEDREFTYGYTF.

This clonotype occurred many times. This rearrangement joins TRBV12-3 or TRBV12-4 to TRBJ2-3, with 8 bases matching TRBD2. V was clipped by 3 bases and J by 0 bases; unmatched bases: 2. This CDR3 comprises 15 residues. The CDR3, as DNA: TGTGCCAGCAGTTTGGCTAGCGGGAGCACAGATACGCAGTATTTT. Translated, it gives CASSLASGSTDTQYF.

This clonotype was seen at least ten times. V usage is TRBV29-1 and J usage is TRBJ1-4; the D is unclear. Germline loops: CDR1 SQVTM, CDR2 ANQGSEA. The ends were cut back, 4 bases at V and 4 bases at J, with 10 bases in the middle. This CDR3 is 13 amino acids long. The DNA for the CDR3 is TGCAGCGTTGGGGGTGCTTATAATGAAAAACTGTTTTTT. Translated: CSVGGAYNEKLFF.

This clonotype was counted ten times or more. The CDR3: CSARNGGKEPQHF. CDR3 bases: TGCAGTGCTAGAAACGGGGGCAAGGAGCCCCAGCATTTT. The chain links TRBV20-1 to TRBJ1-5; D may be TRBD1 (6 bases). From germline, CDR1 is DFQATT and CDR2 SNEGSKA (reference sequence). The CDR3 sequence is 13 residues long. Trimming cost V 2 bases and J 8 bases, with 13 bases left between them.

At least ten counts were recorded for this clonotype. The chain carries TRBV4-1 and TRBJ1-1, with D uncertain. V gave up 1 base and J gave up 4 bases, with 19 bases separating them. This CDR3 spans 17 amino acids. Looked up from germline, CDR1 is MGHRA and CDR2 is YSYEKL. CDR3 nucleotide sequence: TGCGCCAGCAGCCAAGTTTCAGGTATCCGTTGGGGCACTGAAGCTTTCTTT. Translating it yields CASSQVSGIRWGTEAFF.

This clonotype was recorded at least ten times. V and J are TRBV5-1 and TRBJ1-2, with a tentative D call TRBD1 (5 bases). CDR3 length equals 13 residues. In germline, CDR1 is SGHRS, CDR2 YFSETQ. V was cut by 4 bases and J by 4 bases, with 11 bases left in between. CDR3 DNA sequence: TGCGCCAGCAGCCAGGACACCTTCTATGGCTACACCTTC. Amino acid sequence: CASSQDTFYGYTF. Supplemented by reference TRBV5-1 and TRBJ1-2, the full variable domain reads KAGVTQTPRYLIKTRGQQVTLSCSPISGHRSVSWYQQTPGQGLQFLFEYFSETQRNKGNFPGRFSGRQFSNSRSEMNVSTLELGDSALYLCASSQDTFYGYTFGSGTRLTVV.

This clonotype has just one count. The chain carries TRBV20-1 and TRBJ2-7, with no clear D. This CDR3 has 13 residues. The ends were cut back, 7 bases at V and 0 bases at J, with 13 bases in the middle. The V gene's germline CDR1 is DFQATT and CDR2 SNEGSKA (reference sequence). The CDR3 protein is CSGGRPFSYEQYF. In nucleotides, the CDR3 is TGCAGTGGTGGGCGGCCCTTCTCCTACGAGCAGTACTTC.

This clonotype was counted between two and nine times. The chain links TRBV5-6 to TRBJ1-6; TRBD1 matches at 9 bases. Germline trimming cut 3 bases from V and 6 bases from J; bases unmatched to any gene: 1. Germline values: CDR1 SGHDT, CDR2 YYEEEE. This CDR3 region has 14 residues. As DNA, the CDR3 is TGTGCCAGCAGCTGGGACAGGGTTAATTCACCCCTCCACTTT. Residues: CASSWDRVNSPLHF.

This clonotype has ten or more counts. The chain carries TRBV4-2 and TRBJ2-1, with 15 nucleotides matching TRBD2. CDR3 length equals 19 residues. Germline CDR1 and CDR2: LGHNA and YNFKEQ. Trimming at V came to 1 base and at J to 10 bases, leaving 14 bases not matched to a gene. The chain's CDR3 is CASSQGTPGLAGGPGEQFF. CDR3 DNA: TGTGCCAGCAGCCAAGGGACCCCCGGACTAGCGGGGGGGCCGGGGGAGCAGTTCTTC.

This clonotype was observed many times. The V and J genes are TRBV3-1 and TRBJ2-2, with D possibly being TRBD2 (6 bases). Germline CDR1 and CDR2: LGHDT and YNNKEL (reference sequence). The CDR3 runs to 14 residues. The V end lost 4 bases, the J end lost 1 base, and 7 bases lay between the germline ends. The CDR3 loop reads CASSRDLNTGELFF. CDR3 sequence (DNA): TGTGCCAGCAGCCGGGACTTGAACACCGGGGAGCTGTTTTTT. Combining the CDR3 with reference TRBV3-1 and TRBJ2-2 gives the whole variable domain DTAVSQTPKYLVTQMGNDKSIKCEQNLGHDTMYWYKQDSKKFLKIMFSYNNKELIINETVPNRFSPKSPDKAHLNLHINSLELGDSAVYFCASSRDLNTGELFFGEGSRLTVL.